The 21 T cell receptor beta chains listed next were all sequenced from one sample in a study of spatial heterogeneity in lung cancer (dated by TCRdb to between 2019 and 2020). Libraries came from 5' RACE. Data came from a NextSeq 500. TCRdb passed the public sequencing reads through fastp at Q25 and MiXCR, retaining productive beta sequences. Each CDR3 protein appears once, grouped with its most common genes and DNA. The sample records some 83,000 distinct CDR3 sequences, roughly 8% of which are singletons. The ten largest clones capture 6.5% to 8.5% of the sample. The sample's time point label, decoded: sample taken at primary tumor resection. Sequencing was performed on PBMCs, taken at surgery. The receptor source for this set is a male donor with early-stage non-small cell lung cancer.

The chain joins TRBV6-1 to TRBJ2-7; 7 nucleotides line up with TRBD1. Per the germline V gene, CDR1 is MNHNS and CDR2 is SASEGT. The CDR3 consists of 14 residues. V trimming: 4 bases; J trimming: 2 bases; junction bases outside the gene matches: 5. CDR3 coding DNA: TGTGCCAGCAGTGTCCCCGGGACAGCCTACGAGCAGTACTTC. Amino acid sequence: CASSVPGTAYEQYF.

This clonotype has at least ten counts. The J gene is TRBJ1-1, the V gene TRBV2, with a possible D match to TRBD1 (5 bases). The CDR3 totals 13 residues. CDR1 is SNHLY and CDR2 is FYNNEI in the germline V gene. Deletions cut 7 bases from V and 4 bases from J, with 13 bases between. The CDR3 bases are TGTGCCAGCATTGCGGGGGATGGCACTGAAGCTTTCTTT. As protein: CASIAGDGTEAFF.

This clonotype occurred many times. The V call is TRBV14, the J call TRBJ2-7; TRBD1 is a possible D gene (6 bases). Germline lookup yields CDR1 SGHDN and CDR2 FVKESK. The V end lost 4 bases, the J end lost 7 bases, and 23 bases lay between the germline ends. The CDR3 length is 16 residues. For the CDR3, the DNA is TGTGCCAGCAGCCTCGCCCAGGGGTTGACTCGACGAGAGCAGTACTTC. As protein: CASSLAQGLTRREQYF.

At least ten counts were recorded for this clonotype. V is TRBV2 and J is TRBJ2-7; D uncertain. The germline gives CDR1 SNHLY, CDR2 FYNNEI. This CDR3 spans 12 amino acids. V lost 6 bases, J lost 4 bases, and 10 bases lay in between. CDR3 amino acids: CASSPQRYEQYF. CDR3 DNA sequence: TGTGCCAGCAGCCCGCAGAGGTACGAGCAGTACTTC.

The chain couples TRBV5-6 to TRBJ2-1, with TRBD2 matching 7 bases. There are 16 residues in the CDR3. The trim removed 0 bases at V and 3 bases at J, leaving 6 bases unmatched. Per the germline V gene, CDR1 is SGHDT and CDR2 is YYEEEE. CDR3 sequence: CASSLGGRAFYNEQFF. CDR3 in DNA: TGTGCCAGCAGCTTGGGAGGGAGGGCCTTCTACAATGAGCAGTTCTTC.

The DNA of the CDR3 is TGTGCCAGCAGCGAAGTAAGGGGTCAGCCCCAGCATTTT. Its protein is CASSEVRGQPQHF. The rearrangement uses TRBV7-2 and TRBJ1-5; maybe TRBD1 (5 bases). The CDR3 is 13 amino acids. Germline-derived CDR1 and CDR2 are SGHTA and FQGNSA. The V end was cut by 5 bases, the J end by 6 bases, with 11 bases between.

The table lists this clonotype with many counts. The CDR3 DNA reads as TGTGCCAGCAGCTCCCCCTCAGGTTTCTATAGCAATCAGCCCCAGCATTTT. The encoded protein is CASSSPSGFYSNQPQHF. The chain combines TRBV7-2 with TRBJ1-5; D remains unclear. The germline V gene encodes CDR1 SGHTA and CDR2 FQGNSA. The germline V and J ends were trimmed by 4 bases and 0 bases, with 16 bases remaining between them. The CDR3 is made up of 17 amino acids.

The rearrangement joins TRBV5-8 to TRBJ2-3; possible D gene TRBD2, 6 bases. This CDR3 is 14 amino acids long. Germline CDR1 is SGHTS and CDR2 is YDEGEE. V gave up 1 base and J gave up 4 bases, with 10 bases separating them. CDR3 bases: TGTGCCAGCAGCTTGTGGGGGGTTTCAGATACGCAGTATTTT. Protein sequence: CASSLWGVSDTQYF.

The gene calls are TRBV18 and TRBJ2-7; 10 nucleotides line up with TRBD1. Per germline, CDR1 KGHSH and CDR2 LQKENI. CDR3 length: 20 amino acids. Trimming at V came to 5 bases and at J to 5 bases, leaving 24 bases not matched to a gene. In DNA, the CDR3 is TGTGCCAGCTCATCGAAATCGTTGGGACAGGGGAACCGGGACAGGGACGAGCAGTACTTC. Amino acid sequence: CASSSKSLGQGNRDRDEQYF. Variable domain in full (rest from reference TRBV18 and TRBJ2-7): NAGVMQNPRHLVRRRGQEARLRCSPMKGHSHVYWYRQLPEEGLKFMVYLQKENIIDESGMPKERFSAEFPKEGPSILRIQQVVRGDSAAYFCASSSKSLGQGNRDRDEQYFGPGTRLTVT.

This clonotype showed up many times. The V and J genes are TRBV7-2 and TRBJ2-5; 8 bases match TRBD1. The J segment lost 2 bases and the V segment lost 4 bases, leaving 3 bases of the junction unmatched. The CDR3 sequence is 14 residues long. Germline CDR1 and CDR2: SGHTA and FQGNSA. DNA for the CDR3: TGTGCCAGCAGCTCCGGGACAGGACAAGAGACCCAGTACTTC. Protein: CASSSGTGQETQYF.

The chain joins TRBV5-1 to TRBJ1-4, with unresolved D. Trimming removed 0 bases from V and 5 bases from J, with 8 bases in between. The CDR3 is 14 residues long. Germline CDR1 and CDR2: SGHRS and YFSETQ. For the CDR3, the DNA is TGCGCCAGCAGCTTGGGGCAAGTAAATGAAAAACTGTTTTTT. Amino acids: CASSLGQVNEKLFF.

This clonotype was found many times. J is TRBJ2-1 and V is TRBV6-5; D gene uncertain. Germline CDR1 and CDR2: MNHEY and SVGAGI. The V end lost 2 bases, the J end lost 10 bases, and 6 bases lay between the germline ends. The CDR3 loop spans 11 amino acids. The CDR3 region has the DNA TGTGCCAGCAGTTACGGGCCAGAGCAGTTCTTC. Its translation is CASSYGPEQFF.

This clonotype has at least ten counts. The J gene is TRBJ2-7, the V gene TRBV29-1, with D perhaps TRBD1 or TRBD2 (5 bases each). V was clipped by 5 bases and J by 2 bases, with 13 bases between them. This CDR3 region has 13 residues. Germline-derived CDR1 and CDR2 are SQVTM and ANQGSEA. As DNA, the CDR3 is TGCAGCGTTATCGGGACCCTTACCTACGAGCAGTACTTC. Its protein product is CSVIGTLTYEQYF.

This clonotype was seen a few times. CDR3 in DNA: TGTGCCAGCAGCTCTCGACAGGGAGGAACCTACGAGCAGTACTTC. Translated, it gives CASSSRQGGTYEQYF. The genes are TRBV7-9 and TRBJ2-7, with D possibly TRBD1 on 7 matching bases. CDR1 is SEHNR and CDR2 is FQNEAQ in the germline V gene (reference sequence). Trimming pared 4 bases from V and 2 bases from J, leaving 15 bases between. CDR3 length equals 15 residues.

The V gene is TRBV6-2 or TRBV6-3, the J gene TRBJ2-1; TRBD2 aligns across 12 bases. After removal of 7 bases from V and 10 bases from J, the junction contained 8 bases not matched to a gene. Germline-derived CDR1 and CDR2 are MNHEY and SVGEGT. The CDR3 is made up of 14 amino acids. The CDR3 here is CASTHGLAGKEQFF. In nucleotides, the CDR3 is TGTGCCAGCACCCATGGACTAGCGGGAAAGGAGCAGTTCTTC.

This clonotype was seen at least ten times. The chain carries TRBV5-1 and TRBJ2-5; the D call may be TRBD1 or TRBD2 (5 bases each). Trimming removed 4 bases at V and 5 bases at J, with 15 bases between. There are 14 residues in the CDR3. The germline CDR1 and CDR2 sequences are SGHRS and YFSETQ. CDR3 sequence: CASSTAGTQETQYF. DNA of the CDR3: TGCGCCAGCAGCACAGCCGGGACCCAGGAGACCCAGTACTTC.

The chain recombines TRBV5-1 with TRBJ2-1; 8 nucleotides align to TRBD1. CDR1 is SGHRS, CDR2 YFSETQ, per germline. The CDR3 is 14 amino acids. With 2 bases clipped from V and 5 bases from J, the junction kept 3 bases outside the gene matches. The CDR3 spells CASSFQGADNEQFF. The DNA of the CDR3 is TGCGCCAGCAGCTTCCAGGGGGCGGACAATGAGCAGTTCTTC.

The chain recombines TRBV9 with TRBJ1-6; no definite D call. The CDR3 is made up of 14 amino acids. Trimming pared 4 bases from V and 11 bases from J, leaving 16 bases between. Per the germline V gene, CDR1 is SGDLS and CDR2 is YYNGEE. The CDR3 bases are TGTGCCAGCAGCCTGGGCCACTCTGACACACCCCTCCACTTT. Amino acids: CASSLGHSDTPLHF.

CDR3: CASSLFSESEAFF. CDR3 in DNA: TGCGCCAGCAGCTTGTTTAGTGAGTCTGAAGCTTTCTTT. The gene calls are TRBV5-1 and TRBJ1-1; D remains unclear. This CDR3 comprises 13 residues. Between the trimmed V and J ends, which lost 1 base and 6 bases, there was a span of 10 bases. Germline V gene lookup returns CDR1 SGHRS and CDR2 YFSETQ.

The rearrangement links TRBV10-3 to TRBJ2-5, with D perhaps matching TRBD2 (6 bases). This CDR3 is built from 11 residues. V lost 8 bases and J lost 2, with 6 bases in between. Per the germline V gene, CDR1 is ENHRY and CDR2 is SYGVKD. The CDR3, as DNA: TGTGCCATCGGAGGGCAAGAGACCCAGTACTTC. This sequence encodes CAIGGQETQYF.

Many counts were recorded for this clonotype. The CDR3 is CSVEDHILMTGGNTEAFF. The CDR3 nucleotides are TGCAGCGTTGAAGATCACATACTCATGACAGGAGGGAACACTGAAGCTTTCTTT. The rearrangement uses TRBV29-1 and TRBJ1-1; D is possibly TRBD1 (6 bases). Germline V gives CDR1 SQVTM, CDR2 ANQGSEA. The V end was cut by 0 bases, the J end by 1 base, with 21 bases between. This CDR3 is 18 amino acids long.